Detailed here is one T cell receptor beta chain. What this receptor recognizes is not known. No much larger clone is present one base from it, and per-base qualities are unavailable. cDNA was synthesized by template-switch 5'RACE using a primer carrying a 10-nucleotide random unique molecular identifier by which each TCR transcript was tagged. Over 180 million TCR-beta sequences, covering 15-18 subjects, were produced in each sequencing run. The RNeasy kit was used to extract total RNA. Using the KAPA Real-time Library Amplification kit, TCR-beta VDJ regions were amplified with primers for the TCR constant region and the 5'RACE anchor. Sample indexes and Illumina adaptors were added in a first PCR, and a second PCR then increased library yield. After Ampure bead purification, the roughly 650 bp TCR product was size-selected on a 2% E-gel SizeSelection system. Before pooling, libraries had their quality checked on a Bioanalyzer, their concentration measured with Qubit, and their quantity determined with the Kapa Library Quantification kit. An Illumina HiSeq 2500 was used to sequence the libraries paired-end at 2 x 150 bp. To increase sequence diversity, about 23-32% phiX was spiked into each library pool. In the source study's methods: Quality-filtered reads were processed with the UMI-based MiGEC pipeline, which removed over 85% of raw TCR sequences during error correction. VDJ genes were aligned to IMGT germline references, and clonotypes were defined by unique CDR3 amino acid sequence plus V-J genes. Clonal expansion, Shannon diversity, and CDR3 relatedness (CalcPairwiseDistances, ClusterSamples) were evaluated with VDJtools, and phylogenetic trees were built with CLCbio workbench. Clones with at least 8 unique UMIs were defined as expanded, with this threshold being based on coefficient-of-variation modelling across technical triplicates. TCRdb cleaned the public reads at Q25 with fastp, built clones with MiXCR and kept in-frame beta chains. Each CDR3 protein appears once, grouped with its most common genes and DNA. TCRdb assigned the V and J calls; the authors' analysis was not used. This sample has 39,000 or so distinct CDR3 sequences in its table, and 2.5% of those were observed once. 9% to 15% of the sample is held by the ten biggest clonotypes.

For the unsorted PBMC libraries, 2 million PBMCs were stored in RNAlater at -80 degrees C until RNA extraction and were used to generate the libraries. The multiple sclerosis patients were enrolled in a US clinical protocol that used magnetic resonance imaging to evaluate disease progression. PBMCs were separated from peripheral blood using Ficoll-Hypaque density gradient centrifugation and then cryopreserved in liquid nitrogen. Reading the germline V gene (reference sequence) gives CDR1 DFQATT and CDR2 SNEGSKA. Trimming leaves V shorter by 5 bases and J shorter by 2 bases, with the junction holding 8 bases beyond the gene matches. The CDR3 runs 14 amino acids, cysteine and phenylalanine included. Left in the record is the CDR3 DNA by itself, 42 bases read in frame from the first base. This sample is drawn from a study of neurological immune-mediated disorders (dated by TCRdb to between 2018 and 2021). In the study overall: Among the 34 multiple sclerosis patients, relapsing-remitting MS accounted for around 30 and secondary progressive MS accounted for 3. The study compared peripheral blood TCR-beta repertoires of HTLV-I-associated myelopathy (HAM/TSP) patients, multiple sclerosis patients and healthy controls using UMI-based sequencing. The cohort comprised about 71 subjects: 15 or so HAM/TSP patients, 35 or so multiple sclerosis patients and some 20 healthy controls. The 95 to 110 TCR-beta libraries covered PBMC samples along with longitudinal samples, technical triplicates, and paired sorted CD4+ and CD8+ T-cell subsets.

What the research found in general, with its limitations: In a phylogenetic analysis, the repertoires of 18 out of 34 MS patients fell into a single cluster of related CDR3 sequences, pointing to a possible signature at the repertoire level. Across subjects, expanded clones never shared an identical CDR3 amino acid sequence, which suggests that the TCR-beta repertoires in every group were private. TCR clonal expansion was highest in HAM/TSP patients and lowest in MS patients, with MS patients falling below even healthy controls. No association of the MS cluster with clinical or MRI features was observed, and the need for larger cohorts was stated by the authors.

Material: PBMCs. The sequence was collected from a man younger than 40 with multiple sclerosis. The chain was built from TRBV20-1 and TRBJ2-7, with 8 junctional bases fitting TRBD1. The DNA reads TGCAGTGCTGGCGAGACAGGGGTAACCTACGAGCAGTACTTC. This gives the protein CSAGETGVTYEQYF.